What follows is one T cell receptor (beta chain) and its context. Produced via immunoSEQ multiplex PCR; TCRdb's table is partial and in-frame only. The sample has around 6,000 clones; 70% to 90% are singletons. The data were obtained in a study of tumor T cells in aggressive B-cell lymphoma. Germline CDR1 MRHNA, CDR2 SNTAGT. The V and J ends lost 5 bases and 5 bases respectively, with 17 bases between them. CDR3 length equals 15 residues. The sequenced sample consisted of tumor tissue. This rearrangement joins TRBV6-4 to TRBJ2-3; perhaps TRBD2 as D (7 bases). The origin of this receptor is an adult with diffuse large B cell lymphoma. Some clones in this sample may be carry-over from other donors' samples. This CDR3 is CASSSSGGAGDTQYF. The DNA for the CDR3 is TGTGCCAGCAGTTCCTCGGGGGGCGCGGGAGATACGCAGTATTTT.